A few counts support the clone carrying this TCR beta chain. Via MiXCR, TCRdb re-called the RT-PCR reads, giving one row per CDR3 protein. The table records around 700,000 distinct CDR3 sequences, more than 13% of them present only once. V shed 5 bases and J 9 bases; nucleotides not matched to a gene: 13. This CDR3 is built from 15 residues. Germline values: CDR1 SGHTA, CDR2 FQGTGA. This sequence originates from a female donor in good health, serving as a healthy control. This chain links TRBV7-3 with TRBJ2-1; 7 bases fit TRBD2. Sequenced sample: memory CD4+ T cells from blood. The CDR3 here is CASSPTGGSEGEQFF. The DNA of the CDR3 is TGTGCCAGCAGCCCAACAGGCGGGAGCGAAGGTGAGCAGTTCTTC.